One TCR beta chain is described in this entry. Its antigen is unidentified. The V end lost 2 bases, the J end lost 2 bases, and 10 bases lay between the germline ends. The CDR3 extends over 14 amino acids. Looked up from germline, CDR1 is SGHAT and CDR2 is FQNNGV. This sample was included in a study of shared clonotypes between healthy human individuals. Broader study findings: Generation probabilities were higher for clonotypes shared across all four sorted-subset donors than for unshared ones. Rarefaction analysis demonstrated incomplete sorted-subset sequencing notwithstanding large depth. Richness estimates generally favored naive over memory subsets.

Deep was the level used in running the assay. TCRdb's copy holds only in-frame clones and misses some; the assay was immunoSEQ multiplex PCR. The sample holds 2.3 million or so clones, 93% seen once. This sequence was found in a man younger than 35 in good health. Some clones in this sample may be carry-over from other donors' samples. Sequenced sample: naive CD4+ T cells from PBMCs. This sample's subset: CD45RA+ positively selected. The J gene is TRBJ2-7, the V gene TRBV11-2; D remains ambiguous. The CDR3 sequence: CASSLRDGAYEQYF. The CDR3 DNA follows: TGTGCCAGCAGCTTAAGGGATGGGGCCTACGAGCAGTACTTC.